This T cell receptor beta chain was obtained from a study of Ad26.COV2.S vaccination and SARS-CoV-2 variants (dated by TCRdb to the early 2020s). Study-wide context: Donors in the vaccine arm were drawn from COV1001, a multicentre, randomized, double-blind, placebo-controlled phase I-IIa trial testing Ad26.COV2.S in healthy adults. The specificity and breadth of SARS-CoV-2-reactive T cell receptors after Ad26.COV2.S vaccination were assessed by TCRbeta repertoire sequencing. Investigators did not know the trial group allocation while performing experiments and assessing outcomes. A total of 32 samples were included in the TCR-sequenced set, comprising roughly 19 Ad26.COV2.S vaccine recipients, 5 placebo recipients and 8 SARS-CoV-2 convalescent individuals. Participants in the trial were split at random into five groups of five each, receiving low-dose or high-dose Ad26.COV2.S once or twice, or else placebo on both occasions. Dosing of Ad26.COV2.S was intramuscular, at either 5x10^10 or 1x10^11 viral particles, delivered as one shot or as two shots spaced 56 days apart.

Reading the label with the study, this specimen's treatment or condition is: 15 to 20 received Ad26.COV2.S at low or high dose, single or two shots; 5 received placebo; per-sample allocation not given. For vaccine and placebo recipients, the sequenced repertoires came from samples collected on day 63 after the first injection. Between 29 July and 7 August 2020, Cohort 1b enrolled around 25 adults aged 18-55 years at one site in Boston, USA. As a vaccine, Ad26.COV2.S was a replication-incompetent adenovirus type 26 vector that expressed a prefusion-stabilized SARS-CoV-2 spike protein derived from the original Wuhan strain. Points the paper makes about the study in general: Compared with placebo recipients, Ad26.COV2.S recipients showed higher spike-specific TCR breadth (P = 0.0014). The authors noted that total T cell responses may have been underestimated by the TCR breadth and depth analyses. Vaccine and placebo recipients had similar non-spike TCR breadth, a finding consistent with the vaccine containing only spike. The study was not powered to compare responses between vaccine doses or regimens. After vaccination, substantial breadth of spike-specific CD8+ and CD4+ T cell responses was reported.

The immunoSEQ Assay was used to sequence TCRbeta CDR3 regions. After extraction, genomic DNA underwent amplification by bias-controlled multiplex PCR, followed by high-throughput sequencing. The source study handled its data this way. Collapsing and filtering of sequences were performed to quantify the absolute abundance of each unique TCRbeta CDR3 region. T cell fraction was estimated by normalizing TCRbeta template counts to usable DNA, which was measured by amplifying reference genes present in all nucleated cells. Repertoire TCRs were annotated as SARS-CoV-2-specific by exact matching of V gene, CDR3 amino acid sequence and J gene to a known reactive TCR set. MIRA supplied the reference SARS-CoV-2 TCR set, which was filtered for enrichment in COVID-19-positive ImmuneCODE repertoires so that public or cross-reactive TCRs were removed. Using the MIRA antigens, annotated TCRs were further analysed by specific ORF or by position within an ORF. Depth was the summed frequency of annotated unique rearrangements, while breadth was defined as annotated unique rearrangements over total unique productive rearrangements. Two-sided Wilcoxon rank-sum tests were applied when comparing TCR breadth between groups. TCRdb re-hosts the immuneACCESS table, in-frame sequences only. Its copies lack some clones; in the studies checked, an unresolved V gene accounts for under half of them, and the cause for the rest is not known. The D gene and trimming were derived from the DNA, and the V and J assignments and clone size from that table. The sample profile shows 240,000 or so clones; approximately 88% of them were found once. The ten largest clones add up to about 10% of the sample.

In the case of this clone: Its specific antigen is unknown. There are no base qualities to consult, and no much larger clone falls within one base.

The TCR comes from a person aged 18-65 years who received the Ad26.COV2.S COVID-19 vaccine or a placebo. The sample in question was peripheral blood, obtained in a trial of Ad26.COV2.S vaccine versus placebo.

At the DNA level, the sequence is TGTGCCAGCAGTTTAGAGAACTTGAACACTGAAGCTTTCTTT. It encodes CASSLENLNTEAFF. The chain was built from TRBV28 and TRBJ1-1; no D segment can be confidently identified. For CDR1 and CDR2, the germline V gene lists MDHEN and SYDVKM. Trimming removed 2 bases from V and 0 bases from J, leaving 7 bases between the germline ends. Inclusive of the bounding cysteine and phenylalanine, the CDR3 is 14 residues long. Only the CDR3 region is kept as DNA, spanning 42 bases read in frame from base 1.